This entry lists 27 T cell receptor beta chains sequenced from one sample in a study of OX40 agonist ivuxolimab in advanced cancers. Repertoires were generated with immunoSEQ multiplex PCR, while TCRdb's copy carries only in-frame clones and drops some. The sample contains around 80,000 clones, more than 70% of which appear only once. The sequenced sample was CD4+ or CD8+ T cells sorted from blood, obtained in a trial of the OX40 agonist ivuxolimab. These receptors were taken from an adult with an advanced solid tumor such as melanoma, head and neck, liver or kidney cancer.

The gene calls are TRBV19 and TRBJ2-2, with D perhaps TRBD1 (5 bases). V lost 3 bases and J 7 bases, leaving 6 bases between the germline ends. This CDR3 comprises 12 residues. Germline CDR1 reads LNHDA; CDR2 reads SQIVND (reference sequence). Here the CDR3 reads CASSIRVGELFF. CDR3 nucleotides: TGTGCCAGTAGTATCAGGGTCGGGGAGCTGTTTTTT.

In this sample, this clone turned up once. The chain is built from TRBV18 and TRBJ2-3, with 14 positions matching TRBD2. Trimming took 5 bases from V and 2 from J; bases not matched to a gene: 3. The CDR3 sequence is 16 residues long. The germline V gene has CDR1 KGHSH and CDR2 LQKENI. Written as DNA, the CDR3 is TGTGCCAGCTCATCGGGACTAGCGGGGGTCACAGATACGCAGTATTTT. Translated: CASSSGLAGVTDTQYF. The variable domain in full, with the rest retrieved from reference TRBV18 and TRBJ2-3, is NAGVMQNPRHLVRRRGQEARLRCSPMKGHSHVYWYRQLPEEGLKFMVYLQKENIIDESGMPKERFSAEFPKEGPSILRIQQVVRGDSAAYFCASSSGLAGVTDTQYFGPGTRLTVL.

The sample holds a few counts of this clone. The chain employs TRBV6-1 and TRBJ1-6, with D unclear. V was trimmed by 4 bases and J by 14 bases, leaving 15 bases between them. This CDR3 is built from 13 residues. In germline, CDR1 is MNHNS, CDR2 SASEGT. The CDR3 region is CASSGLRFGSLHF. Here the CDR3 DNA reads TGTGCCAGCAGTGGTCTTAGGTTTGGGTCCCTCCACTTT.

This clone appeared once. The chain links TRBV7-2 to TRBJ2-5; the match to TRBD2 covers 12 bases. The CDR3 has 17 amino acids. J was trimmed by 1 base and V by 1 base; bases with no gene match: 4. CDR1 and CDR2 (germline): SGHTA, FQGNSA. CDR3 in amino acids: CASSLGLLAGGQETQYF. DNA for the CDR3: TGTGCCAGCAGCTTAGGTCTACTAGCGGGGGGCCAAGAGACCCAGTACTTC.

The chain uses TRBV5-1 and TRBJ2-5, with 7 bases that match TRBD2. V shed 6 bases and J 5 bases; nucleotides not matched to a gene: 10. This CDR3 contains 14 residues. The germline V gene has CDR1 SGHRS and CDR2 YFSETQ. CDR3 residues: CASNYGGTLETQYF. The DNA for the CDR3 is TGCGCCAGCAATTACGGGGGGACTCTCGAGACCCAGTACTTC.

The chain recombines TRBV18 with TRBJ1-2, with D perhaps TRBD1 (5 bases). Germline V gene sequence: CDR1 KGHSH, CDR2 LQKENI. Trimming removed 5 bases from V and 2 bases from J, with 6 bases in between. The CDR3 sequence is 12 residues long. CDR3 loop: CASSEGNYGYTF. In DNA, the CDR3 is TGTGCCAGCTCAGAGGGGAACTATGGCTACACCTTC.

The rearrangement uses TRBV20-1 and TRBJ1-2; D may be TRBD1 (5 bases). The CDR3 has 11 amino acids. Trimming cost V 3 bases and J 8 bases, with 10 bases left between them. Germline-derived CDR1 and CDR2 are DFQATT and SNEGSKA (reference sequence). The CDR3 spells CSARRGGGYTF. The CDR3 DNA follows: TGCAGTGCTAGGAGGGGAGGAGGCTACACCTTC.

This clone was picked up a small number of times. The CDR3 loop reads CASSRQRTNEKLFF. The CDR3, as DNA: TGCGCCAGCAGCCGGCAAAGAACTAATGAAAAACTGTTTTTT. The rearrangement links TRBV4-1 to TRBJ1-4; no clear D. The length of the CDR3 is 14 residues. V dropped 4 bases and J dropped 1 base, with 7 bases sitting between them. Germline V gives CDR1 MGHRA, CDR2 YSYEKL.

This rearrangement joins TRBV7-3 to TRBJ2-1, with TRBD2 matching 8 bases. With 5 bases clipped from V and 4 bases from J, the junction kept 7 bases outside the gene matches. Germline CDR1 and CDR2: SGHTA and FQGTGA. The CDR3 has 15 amino acids. In nucleotides, the CDR3 is TGTGCCAGCAGCCCGGGGACTAGTCGTTACAATGAGCAGTTCTTC. It translates to CASSPGTSRYNEQFF.

The chain employs TRBV28 and TRBJ1-1, with a possible D match to TRBD1 (5 bases). The CDR3 is 13 amino acids. Trimming stripped 6 bases from V and 1 base from J, with 9 bases between. Germline CDR1 MDHEN, CDR2 SYDVKM. CDR3 bases: TGTGCCAGCAGAACGACAGCGAACACTGAAGCTTTCTTT. This codes for CASRTTANTEAFF.

The chain recombines TRBV9 with TRBJ2-1; D might be TRBD1 (5 bases). The CDR3 length is 13 residues. V was shortened by 2 bases and J by 7 bases, with 10 bases between the two germline ends. CDR1 is SGDLS and CDR2 is YYNGEE in the germline V gene. CDR3 residues: CASSVESGNEQFF. Here the CDR3 DNA reads TGTGCCAGCAGCGTTGAATCAGGGAATGAGCAGTTCTTC.

This clone was seen a handful of times. The chain employs TRBV27 and TRBJ2-2, with TRBD2 identical over 7 bases. The germline V gene encodes CDR1 MNHEY and CDR2 SMNVEV (reference sequence). CDR3 length: 15 residues. V shed 3 bases, J shed 3 bases, and the junction held 4 bases outside the gene matches. CDR3 loop: CASSLGGEHTGELFF. CDR3 in DNA: TGTGCCAGCAGTTTGGGGGGGGAGCACACCGGGGAGCTGTTTTTT.

V gene TRBV19 combines with J gene TRBJ2-3, with D perhaps TRBD2 (7 bases). V lost 5 bases, J lost 0 bases, and 15 bases lay in between. Germline CDR1 reads LNHDA; CDR2 reads SQIVND (reference sequence). The CDR3 has 16 amino acids. The chain's CDR3 is CASSYTRGRSTDTQYF. DNA for the CDR3: TGTGCCAGTAGTTATACGCGGGGGCGGAGCACAGATACGCAGTATTTT.

V and J are TRBV2 and TRBJ1-5, with D tentatively TRBD1 (6 bases). Germline V gene sequence: CDR1 SNHLY, CDR2 FYNNEI. CDR3 size: 15 residues. V lost 6 bases and J lost 4, with 16 bases in between. This chain's CDR3 is CASRGLAGVNQPQHF. The CDR3 bases are TGTGCCAGCAGAGGCTTGGCAGGGGTTAATCAGCCCCAGCATTTT.

The chain is built from TRBV7-2 and TRBJ2-7; D gene uncertain. Germline values: CDR1 SGHTA, CDR2 FQGNSA. V was trimmed by 5 bases and J by 1 base, leaving 9 bases between them. CDR3 length: 13 amino acids. CDR3 sequence: CASSLQKSYEQYF. The CDR3 DNA is TGTGCCAGCAGCCTCCAAAAATCCTACGAGCAGTACTTC.

The chain carries TRBV18 and TRBJ2-5; TRBD2 agrees at 8 bases. This CDR3 has 14 amino acids. The germline gives CDR1 KGHSH, CDR2 LQKENI. V lost 3 bases, J lost 5 bases, and 5 bases stayed unmatched. This CDR3 reads CASSPKLAVETQYF. CDR3 nucleotide sequence: TGTGCCAGCTCACCGAAACTAGCGGTGGAGACCCAGTACTTC.

The J gene is TRBJ1-1, the V gene TRBV19; 8 positions agree with TRBD1. The trim removed 6 bases at V and 4 bases at J, leaving 13 bases unmatched. CDR3 length: 16 residues. The germline gives CDR1 LNHDA, CDR2 SQIVND (reference sequence). The CDR3 DNA reads as TGTGCCAGTAGCCATGGGACAGGAGGTCTGGGCACTGAAGCTTTCTTT. Translation gives CASSHGTGGLGTEAFF.

This clone was seen only once. The chain's CDR3 is CASSGGPYPGYEQYF. Here the CDR3 DNA reads TGTGCCAGCAGCGGAGGACCCTATCCGGGTTACGAGCAGTACTTC. This chain connects TRBV9 to TRBJ2-5; D uncertain. Judging by the DNA end, TRBJ2-7 fits better; the J call may be wrong. Germline V gives CDR1 SGDLS, CDR2 YYNGEE. This CDR3 contains 15 residues.

The chain employs TRBV18 and TRBJ1-6; D might be TRBD1 (5 bases). Germline V lookup: CDR1 KGHSH, CDR2 LQKENI. V was cut by 6 bases and J by 10 bases, with 10 bases left in between. CDR3 size: 12 residues. CDR3 in amino acids: CASSPGGSPLHF. CDR3 DNA sequence: TGTGCCAGCTCCCCGGGGGGGTCACCCCTCCACTTT.

This chain uses TRBV20-1 with TRBJ2-1, with D hard to call. With 3 bases removed from V and 5 bases from J, the gap between germline ends came to 5 bases. Germline assignment: CDR1 DFQATT and CDR2 SNEGSKA (reference sequence). This CDR3 contains 11 residues. As DNA, the CDR3 is TGCAGTGCTAGGACCCACAATGAGCAGTTCTTC. Its protein is CSARTHNEQFF.

The chain uses TRBV27 and TRBJ2-7; 8 bases are a match to TRBD1. The length of the CDR3 is 15 residues. The trim removed 5 bases at V and 5 bases at J, leaving 11 bases unmatched. Germline assignment: CDR1 MNHEY and CDR2 SMNVEV (reference sequence). The CDR3 region has the DNA TGTGCCAGCAGTCCCTCCATCACAGGGGGGCACGAGCAGTACTTC. Translation: CASSPSITGGHEQYF.

The rearrangement uses TRBV30 and TRBJ1-3; D is unresolved. Germline V lookup: CDR1 GTSNPN, CDR2 SVGIG (reference sequence). Between the trimmed V and J ends, which lost 0 bases and 0 bases, there was a span of 12 bases. CDR3 size: 16 residues. The CDR3 region is CAWSVPPRSSGNTIYF. The CDR3 DNA reads TGTGCCTGGAGTGTACCCCCCCGGAGCTCTGGAAACACCATATATTTT.

This sequence joins TRBV6-5 and TRBJ2-2; TRBD1 matches 10 bases. With V trimmed by 7 bases and J by 3 bases, 5 bases remained unmatched. Germline V gene sequence: CDR1 MNHEY, CDR2 SVGAGI. This CDR3 region has 15 residues. The CDR3 spells CASTTGTGDTGELFF. The DNA for the CDR3 is TGTGCCAGCACCACCGGGACAGGGGACACCGGGGAGCTGTTTTTT.

This clone has a single count. The DNA of the CDR3 is TGCGCCAGCAGGGGGACGGGCAGAACAGATACGCAGTATTTT. Translating gives CASRGTGRTDTQYF. The chain has TRBV5-1 and TRBJ2-3; possibly TRBD1 or TRBD2 for D (5 bases each). Germline V gene data show CDR1 as SGHRS and CDR2 as YFSETQ. CDR3 length equals 14 residues. V was pared by 5 bases and J by 3 bases, with 13 bases between.

The V gene is TRBV30, the J gene TRBJ1-5; D not certain. The CDR3 spans 13 residues. Trimming took off 2 bases at V and 5 bases at J, with 10 bases between the two ends. Per germline, CDR1 GTSNPN and CDR2 SVGIG (reference sequence). The CDR3 sequence is CAWSLGGDQPQHF. In DNA, the CDR3 is TGTGCCTGGAGTTTGGGTGGAGATCAGCCCCAGCATTTT.

CDR3 DNA sequence: TGTGCCAGCAGTCCGAACATCGGGACAGGGGGGCGTGAGCAGTACTTC. This translates into CASSPNIGTGGREQYF. The V gene is TRBV27, the J gene TRBJ2-7; 11 nucleotides agree with TRBD1. V gave up 5 bases and J gave up 7 bases; unmatched junction bases: 13. CDR3 size: 16 residues. Germline V gene sequence: CDR1 MNHEY, CDR2 SMNVEV (reference sequence).

The CDR3 sequence is CASSLRPGTYSAETQYF. CDR3 DNA: TGTGCCAGCAGCTTAAGGCCGGGGACCTACAGCGCAGAGACCCAGTACTTC. The chain employs TRBV11-2 and TRBJ2-5; tentatively, D is TRBD1 or TRBD2 (5 bases each). Germline V gene lookup returns CDR1 SGHAT and CDR2 FQNNGV. The V gene lost 2 bases and the J gene lost 4 bases, with 20 bases spanning the gap. This CDR3 is built from 17 residues.